The 27 T cell receptor beta chains presented below share a single source sample, sequenced in a study of OX40 agonist ivuxolimab in advanced cancers. Sequenced by immunoSEQ multiplex PCR; TCRdb stores in-frame clones only, minus some. The table has around 67,000 clones, more than 75% seen once; the top ten hold 8.2%. Sequences were derived from CD4+ or CD8+ T cells sorted from blood, sampled in a trial of the OX40 agonist ivuxolimab. Every receptor here comes from an adult with an advanced solid tumor such as melanoma, head and neck, liver or kidney cancer.

The J gene is TRBJ1-1, the V gene TRBV10-3; 9 positions match TRBD1. This CDR3 is built from 13 residues. After removal of 7 bases from V and 1 base from J, the junction contained 1 base not matched to a gene. From germline, CDR1 is ENHRY and CDR2 SYGVKD. The CDR3 DNA reads as TGTGCCATCATGGGACAGGGGAACACTGAAGCTTTCTTT. Translating gives CAIMGQGNTEAFF.

The chain couples TRBV18 to TRBJ1-5, with TRBD1 matching over 7 bases. J was trimmed by 7 bases and V by 2 bases; bases with no gene match: 5. CDR1 and CDR2 from the germline V gene are KGHSH and LQKENI. CDR3 length equals 14 residues. CDR3 sequence reads: CASSPITGVQPQHF. The CDR3 DNA follows: TGTGCCAGCTCACCAATCACAGGGGTCCAGCCCCAGCATTTT.

This rearrangement joins TRBV18 to TRBJ2-3; D is ambiguous. Trimming left V 3 bases short and J 4 bases short, with 5 bases between. Germline V lookup: CDR1 KGHSH, CDR2 LQKENI. There are 12 residues in the CDR3. CDR3 sequence (DNA): TGTGCCAGCTCACCCGAGGCAGATACGCAGTATTTT. As protein: CASSPEADTQYF.

J is TRBJ2-1 and V is TRBV1; TRBD2 is the table's D call and was not checked against the DNA. TRBV1 represents a pseudogene. The CDR3 consists of 17 residues. The CDR3, as DNA: TGCACCAGCAGCCAAGATCCCGGACTAACGATCTACAATGAGCAGTTCTTC. The encoded protein is CTSSQDPGLTIYNEQFF.

The chain recombines TRBV14 with TRBJ2-7, with D hard to call. Trimming shortened V by 0 bases and J by 6 bases, and 9 bases separated the two germline ends. Germline V gene lookup returns CDR1 SGHDN and CDR2 FVKESK. CDR3 length: 13 residues. The CDR3 DNA follows: TGTGCCAGCAGCCAAGACCTACGCAGCGAGCAGTACTTC. This translates into CASSQDLRSEQYF. Variable domain in full (rest from reference TRBV14 and TRBJ2-7): EAGVTQFPSHSVIEKGQTVTLRCDPISGHDNLYWYRRVMGKEIKFLLHFVKESKQDESGMPNNRFLAERTGGTYSTLKVQPAELEDSGVYFCASSQDLRSEQYFGPGTRLTVT.

The rearrangement uses TRBV19 and TRBJ2-3; 10 nucleotides agree with TRBD2. CDR3 size: 16 residues. Trimming cost V 3 bases and J 0 bases; bases outside gene matches: 3. Germline CDR1 LNHDA, CDR2 SQIVND (reference sequence). CDR3 region: CASSMIAGGSTDTQYF. The CDR3 DNA sequence: TGTGCCAGTAGTATGATAGCGGGGGGAAGCACAGATACGCAGTATTTT. The whole variable domain, remainder taken from reference TRBV19 and TRBJ2-3, is DGGITQSPKYLFRKEGQNVTLSCEQNLNHDAMYWYRQDPGQGLRLIYYSQIVNDFQKGDIAEGYSVSREKKESFPLTVTSAQKNPTAFYLCASSMIAGGSTDTQYFGPGTRLTVL.

The chain employs TRBV2 and TRBJ1-1; the match to TRBD1 covers 7 bases. J gave up 5 bases and V 4 bases, and 10 bases lay outside the gene matches. Germline lookup yields CDR1 SNHLY and CDR2 FYNNEI. There are 15 residues in the CDR3. CDR3 residues: CASSAEGGARTEAFF. The DNA for the CDR3 is TGTGCCAGCAGTGCGGAAGGGGGCGCGAGGACTGAAGCTTTCTTT. The complete variable domain, with remaining parts taken from reference TRBV2 and TRBJ1-1, reads EPEVTQTPSHQVTQMGQEVILRCVPISNHLYFYWYRQILGQKVEFLVSFYNNEISEKSEIFDDQFSVERPDGSNFTLKIRSTKLEDSAMYFCASSAEGGARTEAFFGQGTRLTVV.

The chain is built from TRBV19 and TRBJ1-5, with D possibly matching TRBD1 (6 bases). V lost 9 bases and J 4 bases, leaving 10 bases between the germline ends. Germline V gives CDR1 LNHDA, CDR2 SQIVND (reference sequence). The CDR3 contains 12 residues. The CDR3 DNA is TGTGCCAGCAGGACAGTTAATCAGCCCCAGCATTTT. Protein product: CASRTVNQPQHF.

The chain combines TRBV10-3 with TRBJ1-2; 8 bases are a match to TRBD1. Looked up from germline, CDR1 is ENHRY and CDR2 is SYGVKD. V lost 1 base to trimming and J lost 7 bases; unmatched junction nucleotides: 8. CDR3 size: 15 residues. The CDR3, as DNA: TGTGCCATCAGTGAGTACCCGGGACAGGAGGCTGGCTACACCTTC. Translation: CAISEYPGQEAGYTF.

CDR3 nucleotides: TGTGCCAGCAGCCCAGTAGGGACAGAACCCAATGAGCAGTTCTTC. Protein sequence: CASSPVGTEPNEQFF. The rearrangement uses TRBV7-9 and TRBJ2-1; 7 nucleotides align to TRBD1. CDR3 length: 15 residues. Germline lookup yields CDR1 SEHNR and CDR2 FQNEAQ (reference sequence). J lost 6 bases, V lost 5 bases, and 10 bases had no gene match.

The CDR3 protein is CASSPQGTVSGNTIYF. The CDR3, as DNA: TGTGCCAGCTCACCACAAGGGACAGTCTCTGGAAACACCATATATTTT. V and J are TRBV18 and TRBJ1-3; 7 bases line up with TRBD1. This CDR3 is 16 amino acids long. Germline V gene sequence: CDR1 KGHSH, CDR2 LQKENI. The V segment lost 1 base and the J segment 0 bases; nucleotides outside the gene matches: 3.

The J gene is TRBJ1-3, the V gene TRBV5-4; TRBD1 is a possible D gene (5 bases). The V end lost 0 bases, the J end lost 4 bases, and 11 bases lay between the germline ends. This CDR3 has 15 residues. Germline CDR1 reads SGHNT; CDR2 reads YYREEE (reference sequence). The CDR3 reads CASSLGGAGGNTIYF. CDR3 sequence (DNA): TGTGCCAGCAGCTTGGGAGGGGCTGGAGGAAACACCATATATTTT.

This chain links TRBV18 with TRBJ1-1; unclear D gene. Trimming took 5 bases from V and 0 from J, leaving 10 bases between them. CDR3 length: 14 residues. Germline lookup yields CDR1 KGHSH and CDR2 LQKENI. Written as DNA, the CDR3 is TGTGCCAGCTCAGCGGGGTCCATGAACACTGAAGCTTTCTTT. Its protein is CASSAGSMNTEAFF.

V usage is TRBV4-2 and J usage is TRBJ2-3, with D perhaps TRBD2 (5 bases). Trimming cost V 1 base and J 3 bases, with 11 bases left between them. CDR3 length: 15 residues. Germline V lookup: CDR1 LGHNA, CDR2 YNFKEQ. CDR3 sequence reads: CASSQVLGMTDTQYF. The CDR3 coding sequence is TGTGCCAGCAGCCAAGTACTAGGGATGACAGATACGCAGTATTTT.

The DNA of the CDR3 is TGTGCCAGCAGCTGGCAGGGGACAGGGAACGGCTACACCTTC. Its protein product is CASSWQGTGNGYTF. The chain carries TRBV5-6 and TRBJ1-2, with TRBD1 identical over 9 bases. Germline loops: CDR1 SGHDT, CDR2 YYEEEE. This CDR3 is built from 14 residues. V lost 3 bases, J lost 8 bases, and 8 bases stayed unmatched. The variable domain in full, with the rest retrieved from reference TRBV5-6 and TRBJ1-2, is DAGVTQSPTHLIKTRGQQVTLRCSPKSGHDTVSWYQQALGQGPQFIFQYYEEEERQRGNFPDRFSGHQFPNYSSELNVNALLLGDSALYLCASSWQGTGNGYTFGSGTRLTVV.

CDR3 region: CASSLEPGTDTQYF. The CDR3 DNA reads as TGTGCCAGCAGCTTGGAGCCTGGCACAGATACGCAGTATTTT. The chain couples TRBV5-4 to TRBJ2-3; no reliable D call. The CDR3 extends over 14 amino acids. V lost 0 bases and J 1 base, leaving 6 bases between the germline ends. The germline CDR1 and CDR2 sequences are SGHNT and YYREEE (reference sequence).

V gene TRBV7-3 combines with J gene TRBJ2-2, with D unresolved. Germline-derived CDR1 and CDR2 are SGHTA and FQGTGA. Trimming removed 4 bases from V and 0 bases from J, with 15 bases in between. The CDR3 loop spans 17 amino acids. The CDR3 protein is CASSSPDLYANTGELFF. The CDR3 region has the DNA TGTGCCAGCAGCTCCCCTGACCTTTACGCGAACACCGGGGAGCTGTTTTTT.

This clone has a single count. The chain is built from TRBV6-5 and TRBJ2-7; 10 nucleotides match TRBD1. This CDR3 has 14 amino acids. Germline-derived CDR1 and CDR2 are MNHEY and SVGAGI. Germline trimming cut 2 bases from V and 2 bases from J; bases unmatched to any gene: 0. CDR3 nucleotide sequence: TGTGCCAGCAGTTACGACAGGGGGCCCTACGAGCAGTACGTC. Translating it yields CASSYDRGPYEQYV.

The chain links TRBV7-8 to TRBJ2-5; D not resolved. Trimming stripped 1 base from V and 3 bases from J, with 9 bases between. This CDR3 comprises 14 residues. Germline CDR1 SGHVS, CDR2 FQNEAQ. Written as DNA, the CDR3 is TGTGCCAGCAGCTTAGGTAGGGCGGAAGAGACCCAGTACTTC. The encoded protein is CASSLGRAEETQYF. Combining the CDR3 with reference TRBV7-8 and TRBJ2-5 gives the whole variable domain GAGVSQSPRYKVAKRGQDVALRCDPISGHVSLFWYQQALGQGPEFLTYFQNEAQLDKSGLPSDRFFAERPEGSVSTLKIQRTQQEDSAVYLCASSLGRAEETQYFGPGTRLLVL.

This rearrangement joins TRBV5-4 to TRBJ2-5; no definite D call. The CDR3 is 11 amino acids. CDR1 and CDR2 (germline): SGHNT, YYREEE (reference sequence). V was shortened by 2 bases and J by 5 bases, with 4 bases between the two germline ends. The CDR3 DNA reads TGTGCCAGCAGCTTCTACGAGACCCAGTACTTC. As protein: CASSFYETQYF.

This clone was seen a single time. The rearrangement joins TRBV5-6 to TRBJ1-2; 7 nucleotides line up with TRBD1. With V trimmed by 3 bases and J by 3 bases, 8 bases remained unmatched. CDR1 and CDR2 (germline): SGHDT, YYEEEE. The CDR3 is made up of 15 amino acids. The chain's CDR3 is CASSSLDRVYYGYTF. The CDR3 nucleotides read TGTGCCAGCAGCTCACTTGACAGGGTGTACTATGGCTACACCTTC. The full variable domain, with the rest looked up from reference TRBV5-6 and TRBJ1-2, is DAGVTQSPTHLIKTRGQQVTLRCSPKSGHDTVSWYQQALGQGPQFIFQYYEEEERQRGNFPDRFSGHQFPNYSSELNVNALLLGDSALYLCASSSLDRVYYGYTFGSGTRLTVV.

This clone was seen a handful of times. This chain links TRBV5-4 with TRBJ1-6; D gene ambiguous. Germline lookup yields CDR1 SGHNT and CDR2 YYREEE (reference sequence). CDR3 size: 13 residues. The germline V and J ends were trimmed by 4 bases and 3 bases, with 5 bases remaining between them. CDR3 bases: TGTGCCAGCAGCACAGACTATAATTCACCCCTCCACTTT. It codes for CASSTDYNSPLHF. The full variable domain, in which reference TRBV5-4 and TRBJ1-6 provide the parts outside the CDR3, is ETGVTQSPTHLIKTRGQQVTLRCSSQSGHNTVSWYQQALGQGPQFIFQYYREEENGRGNFPPRFSGLQFPNYSSELNVNALELDDSALYLCASSTDYNSPLHFGNGTRLTVT.

The chain links TRBV5-1 to TRBJ2-7; D is ambiguous. The V end lost 2 bases, the J end lost 0 bases, and 6 bases lay between the germline ends. The CDR3 is 13 residues long. In germline, CDR1 is SGHRS, CDR2 YFSETQ. The CDR3 region has the DNA TGCGCCAGCAGCTTAGACGGCTCCTACGAGCAGTACGTC. Its protein product is CASSLDGSYEQYV.

This chain uses TRBV5-6 with TRBJ2-7; tentatively, D is TRBD2 (5 bases). The V end lost 5 bases, the J end lost 0 bases, and 15 bases lay between the germline ends. Germline lookup yields CDR1 SGHDT and CDR2 YYEEEE. This CDR3 region has 15 residues. CDR3 protein: CASRGRGGASYEQYV. CDR3 DNA sequence: TGTGCCAGCAGGGGCCGGGGTGGAGCCTCCTACGAGCAGTACGTC.

This clone was picked up a small number of times. This rearrangement joins TRBV6-5 to TRBJ2-1; 10 bases line up with TRBD2. Germline-derived CDR1 and CDR2 are MNHEY and SVGAGI. V lost 4 bases and J lost 2; bases outside the gene matches: 5. This CDR3 contains 16 residues. The CDR3 is CASSFRLAGTYNEQFF. The CDR3 bases are TGTGCCAGCAGTTTCCGACTAGCGGGTACCTACAATGAGCAGTTCTTC.

This chain links TRBV5-1 with TRBJ2-3; 10 bases line up with TRBD2. This CDR3 contains 15 residues. CDR1 and CDR2 (germline): SGHRS, YFSETQ. The V segment lost 4 bases and the J segment 1 base; nucleotides outside the gene matches: 3. CDR3 in amino acids: CASSTGTSGTDTQYF. DNA for the CDR3: TGCGCCAGCAGCACCGGGACTAGCGGCACAGATACGCAGTATTTT.

The genes are TRBV7-3 and TRBJ1-6; D is ambiguous. Looked up from germline, CDR1 is SGHTA and CDR2 is FQGTGA. The CDR3 sequence is 14 residues long. The CDR3 DNA sequence: TGTGCAATATCTCGACCCAGCGGAGACTCACCCCTCCACTTT. Protein: CAISRPSGDSPLHF.